A single count supports the clone carrying this TCR beta chain. This sample is drawn from a study of cytomegalovirus exposure and HLA in healthy donors. A multiplex PCR was run with 60 Vbeta primers and 13 Jbeta primers. Profiling relied on immunoSEQ multiplex PCR, and the TCRdb table lists in-frame clones only, not all of them. The data contain some 110,000 clones, almost 70% of them singletons. This receptor was obtained from a man aged 25-45 years in good health and CMV-seropositive. The sequencing sample was made of PBMCs.

CDR3 region: CASGPSQGRRETQYF. DNA for the CDR3: TGTGCCAGCGGCCCTTCACAGGGGCGGCGGGAGACCCAGTACTTC. V is TRBV7-2 and J is TRBJ2-5; 7 nucleotides line up with TRBD1. Germline CDR1 and CDR2: SGHTA and FQGNSA. The CDR3 runs 15 residues. V trimming: 8 bases; J trimming: 5 bases; junction bases outside the gene matches: 14.